The 21 T cell receptor beta chains given below trace back to one sample, sequenced in a study of blood T cell repertoires in COVID-19. Profiled with immunoSEQ multiplex PCR; TCRdb holds only in-frame clones, not every one. The sample shows 130,000 or so clones, around 80% of them seen only once. The sequencing sample was made of PBMCs or T cells enriched from blood (not recorded which). Receptors were obtained from a man aged 35-49 years with acute COVID-19.

The genes are TRBV7-2 and TRBJ1-5; D gene unclear. The CDR3 loop spans 12 amino acids. CDR1 SGHTA and CDR2 FQGNSA come from the germline V gene. V lost 3 bases, J lost 10 bases, and 10 bases lay in between. The CDR3 spells CASSFYGGPQHF. CDR3 in DNA: TGTGCCAGCAGCTTCTATGGAGGCCCCCAGCATTTT.

Note on this clone: An end of the junction does not agree with germline; a read error may underlie this. The chain has TRBV29-1 and TRBJ2-2; 7 bases map to TRBD2. The CDR3 length is 16 residues. Looked up from germline, CDR1 is SQVTM and CDR2 is ANQGSEA. The CDR3 nucleotides read TGCCGCGTTGGGGGGGGATACGGGAGCTCTACCGGGGAGCTGTTTTTT. Translated, it gives CRVGGGYGSSTGELFF.

This chain uses TRBV28 with TRBJ2-5; D possibly corresponds to TRBD1 (5 bases). The CDR3 extends over 14 amino acids. Trimming removed 5 bases from V and 7 bases from J, with 17 bases in between. Germline assignment: CDR1 MDHEN and CDR2 SYDVKM. CDR3 DNA: TGTGCCAGCAGTACCATGGGGCGGTCAGGGACCCAGTACTTC. Amino acids: CASSTMGRSGTQYF.

This clone was detected only a few times. CDR3 amino acids: CASSAIGTPLVGSYEQYF. CDR3 bases: TGTGCCAGCAGCGCCATCGGGACTCCCCTGGTGGGCTCCTACGAGCAGTACTTC. The chain recombines TRBV5-6 with TRBJ2-7, with D possibly matching TRBD2 (6 bases). CDR3 length: 18 amino acids. CDR1 and CDR2 (germline): SGHDT, YYEEEE. V gave up 4 bases and J gave up 0 bases, with 23 bases separating them.

The rearrangement joins TRBV7-2 to TRBJ1-5; D is possibly TRBD1 (5 bases). The CDR3 extends over 17 amino acids. V lost 1 base to trimming and J lost 0 bases, with 13 bases between them. Germline V gives CDR1 SGHTA, CDR2 FQGNSA. The CDR3 reads CASSLGMGQHSNQPQHF. Here the CDR3 DNA reads TGTGCCAGCAGCTTAGGTATGGGGCAGCATAGCAATCAGCCCCAGCATTTT. Supplemented by reference TRBV7-2 and TRBJ1-5, the full variable domain reads GAGVSQSPSNKVTEKGKDVELRCDPISGHTALYWYRQSLGQGLEFLIYFQGNSAPDKSGLPSDRFSAERTGGSVSTLTIQRTQQEDSAVYLCASSLGMGQHSNQPQHFGDGTRLSIL.

J is TRBJ2-5 and V is TRBV2; a possible D gene is TRBD2 (5 bases). V was cut by 2 bases and J by 5 bases, with 6 bases left in between. CDR3 size: 12 residues. CDR1 is SNHLY, CDR2 FYNNEI, per germline. Written as DNA, the CDR3 is TGTGCCAGCAGTGAAACGGGGGAGACCCAGTACTTC. Its protein is CASSETGETQYF.

A note on this clone: The junction differs from germline at one of its ends, possibly a read error. This chain joins TRBV5-6 and TRBJ2-3; the match to TRBD1 covers 7 bases. Germline assignment: CDR1 SGHDT and CDR2 YYEEEE. The CDR3 has 16 amino acids. The CDR3 is CASSAWDRQPTHTQYF. In DNA form, the CDR3 reads TGTGCCAGCAGCGCCTGGGACAGACAGCCCACACATACGCAGTATTTT. The variable domain in full, completed from reference TRBV5-6 and TRBJ2-3, reads DAGVTQSPTHLIKTRGQQVTLRCSPKSGHDTVSWYQQALGQGPQFIFQYYEEEERQRGNFPDRFSGHQFPNYSSELNVNALLLGDSALYLCASSAWDRQPTHTQYFGPGTRLTVL.

V usage is TRBV7-9 and J usage is TRBJ2-7; 12 nucleotides align to TRBD2. The length of the CDR3 is 15 residues. The V gene's germline CDR1 is SEHNR and CDR2 FQNEAQ (reference sequence). V lost 5 bases, J lost 2 bases, and 4 bases stayed unmatched. In DNA form, the CDR3 reads TGTGCCAGCAGCCGCGGGACTAGCGGGCCCTACGAGCAGTACTTC. It codes for CASSRGTSGPYEQYF.

J is TRBJ2-5 and V is TRBV3-1 (or the pseudogene TRBV3-2); 8 bases align to TRBD2. With 1 base clipped from V and 3 bases from J, the junction kept 4 bases outside the gene matches. This CDR3 spans 15 amino acids. Germline V lookup: CDR1 LGHDT, CDR2 YNNKEL (reference sequence). The CDR3 DNA is TGTGCCAGCAGCCAAGTCCGGGAGGGAAAAGAGACCCAGTACTTC. Translated: CASSQVREGKETQYF.

A single count supports this clone. The genes are TRBV27 and TRBJ1-5, with a tentative D call TRBD1 (6 bases). Germline CDR1 and CDR2: MNHEY and SMNVEV (reference sequence). V was cut by 5 bases and J by 7 bases, with 12 bases left in between. The CDR3 spans 13 residues. CDR3 in amino acids: CASSQGSNQPQHF. In nucleotides, the CDR3 is TGTGCCAGCAGTCAGGGGAGTAACCAGCCCCAGCATTTT.

The V and J genes are TRBV2 and TRBJ1-4; TRBD1 matches at 8 bases. Germline V gene data show CDR1 as SNHLY and CDR2 as FYNNEI. The CDR3 has 15 amino acids. Losses at the gene ends were 6 bases for V and 2 bases for J; bases not matched to a gene: 5. As DNA, the CDR3 is TGTGCCAGCAGGGGGACAGGTGGGACTAATGAAAAACTGTTTTTT. Amino acids: CASRGTGGTNEKLFF.

The rearrangement uses TRBV2 and TRBJ1-1; 7 bases are shared with TRBD1. This CDR3 comprises 14 residues. The J segment lost 4 bases and the V segment lost 1 base, leaving 3 bases of the junction unmatched. The germline V gene has CDR1 SNHLY and CDR2 FYNNEI. CDR3 in amino acids: CASSEGGTVTEAFF. CDR3 bases: TGTGCCAGCAGTGAAGGGGGGACAGTCACTGAAGCTTTCTTT.

The chain links TRBV6-5 to TRBJ2-5; 8 nucleotides align to TRBD2. Germline V CDR1 and CDR2: MNHEY, SVGAGI. The J segment lost 4 bases and the V segment lost 2 bases, leaving 6 bases of the junction unmatched. This CDR3 is built from 15 residues. CDR3 bases: TGTGCCAGCAGTTACGTAGCCAGCGGGGGAGAGACCCAGTACTTC. It is translated as CASSYVASGGETQYF.

The chain recombines TRBV30 with TRBJ1-2, with D unclear. This CDR3 has 13 residues. The germline V gene encodes CDR1 GTSNPN and CDR2 SVGIG (reference sequence). The ends were cut back, 3 bases at V and 8 bases at J, with 16 bases in the middle. The CDR3 loop is CAWRLAGAGGYTF. CDR3 DNA: TGTGCCTGGAGGCTCGCGGGAGCGGGGGGCTACACCTTC.

V is TRBV5-1 and J is TRBJ2-6; D unresolved. The CDR3 runs to 16 residues. The germline V and J ends were trimmed by 0 bases and 0 bases, with 7 bases remaining between them. CDR1 and CDR2 from the germline V gene are SGHRS and YFSETQ. The CDR3 here is CASSLADSSGANVLTF. As DNA, the CDR3 is TGCGCCAGCAGCTTGGCCGACTCCTCTGGGGCCAACGTCCTGACTTTC.

V gene TRBV7-9 combines with J gene TRBJ2-2, with 7 bases fitting TRBD2. This CDR3 is 17 amino acids long. Losses at the gene ends were 2 bases for V and 0 bases for J; bases not matched to a gene: 6. In germline, CDR1 is SEHNR, CDR2 FQNEAQ (reference sequence). CDR3: CASSLNGLVANTGELFF. DNA of the CDR3: TGTGCCAGCAGCTTAAACGGACTAGTCGCGAACACCGGGGAGCTGTTTTTT.

The rearrangement uses TRBV6-1 and TRBJ2-3; 8 bases line up with TRBD2. The CDR3 covers 15 residues. Germline V gene lookup returns CDR1 MNHNS and CDR2 SASEGT. Germline trimming cut 3 bases from V and 1 base from J; bases unmatched to any gene: 3. CDR3 in amino acids: CASSDISGGTDTQYF. Written as DNA, the CDR3 is TGTGCCAGCAGTGATATTAGCGGGGGCACAGATACGCAGTATTTT.

The rearrangement joins TRBV6-5 to TRBJ1-1; no clear D. CDR1 and CDR2 from the germline V gene are MNHEY and SVGAGI. The CDR3 totals 14 residues. V gave up 2 bases and J gave up 1 base, with 8 bases separating them. The DNA for the CDR3 is TGTGCCAGCAGTTACATCCCAGGGAACACTGAAGCTTTCTTT. It is translated as CASSYIPGNTEAFF.

In nucleotides, the CDR3 is TGTGCCAGCAGACGATCAGGGGGCGATGAAAAACTGTTTTTT. Translated: CASRRSGGDEKLFF. J is TRBJ1-4 and V is TRBV7-9; 8 bases match TRBD1. This CDR3 contains 14 residues. Germline assignment: CDR1 SEHNR and CDR2 FQNEAQ (reference sequence). The J segment lost 6 bases and the V segment lost 6 bases, leaving 6 bases of the junction unmatched.

The chain has TRBV24-1 and TRBJ1-2, with TRBD1 matching over 7 bases. Germline V gene sequence: CDR1 KGHDR, CDR2 SFDVKD. The CDR3 has 13 residues. Germline trimming cut 10 bases from V and 5 bases from J; bases unmatched to any gene: 9. The CDR3 is CATSQGDAYGYTF. The CDR3 DNA reads as TGTGCCACTTCCCAGGGGGACGCTTATGGCTACACCTTC.

The V and J genes are TRBV12-3 or TRBV12-4 and TRBJ1-1; D is possibly TRBD1 (5 bases). With 8 bases removed from V and 5 bases from J, the gap between germline ends came to 15 bases. The CDR3 runs to 13 residues. Here the CDR3 reads CASGRGGRTEAFF. CDR3 bases: TGTGCCAGCGGGCGGGGGGGAAGAACTGAAGCTTTCTTT.